The rows below give T cell receptor beta chains drawn from one sample of a study of T cell repertoires in cytomegalovirus infection. TCRdb passed the reads through MiXCR, listing each CDR3 protein once. The profile shows hundreds of thousands of distinct CDR3 sequences, about 30% of them singletons. These receptors have no known antigen. The sequencing used cultured PBMCs, collected from culture after CMV antigen stimulation. The receptors shown here come from a human donor in good health (CMV status not recorded). Some clones in this sample may be carry-over from other donors' samples. Each CDR3 is given with its conserved first and last residue. A D gene is named only where the DNA matches it firmly. A row's size may be missing; if present it is once, few, many or a size class.

v_gene,j_gene,d_gene,abundance,CDR3aa,CDR3nt
TRBV10-2,TRBJ1-1,.,few,CASSERTIGTEAFF,TGCGCCAGCAGTGAGAGGACAATAGGCACTGAAGCTTTCTTT
TRBV3-1,TRBJ2-1,.,.,CASSQGGAANQFF,TGTGCCAGCAGCCAAGGGGGGGCTGCGAACCAGTTCTTC
TRBV4-1,TRBJ2-7,TRBD1,few,CASSHRDRGPYEQYF,TGCGCCAGCAGCCACCGGGACAGGGGGCCGTACGAGCAGTACTTC
TRBV7-2,TRBJ1-5,.,many,CASSGRGESQPQHF,TGTGCCAGCAGCGGTCGGGGTGAGAGTCAGCCCCAGCATTTT
TRBV6-1,TRBJ2-5,.,.,CASSGGAGTQYF,TGTGCCAGCAGCGGGGGTGCGGGGACCCAGTACTTC
TRBV7-9,TRBJ1-1,.,many,CASSLRQGDTEAFF,TGTGCCAGCAGCTTAAGGCAGGGAGACACTGAAGCTTTCTTT
TRBV19,TRBJ2-1,TRBD2,.,CASSIITSGSLYNEQFF,TGTGCCAGTAGTATTATAACTAGCGGGAGTCTATACAATGAGCAGTTCTTC
TRBV5-5,TRBJ2-5,TRBD2,.,CASSLFWLAGEQETQYF,TGTGCCAGCAGCTTGTTTTGGCTAGCGGGGGAACAAGAGACCCAGTACTTC
TRBV10-2,TRBJ2-1,.,.,CASRGLSNAWVEQFF,TGCGCCAGCAGGGGACTCTCCAATGCATGGGTTGAGCAGTTCTTC
TRBV12-3/TRBV12-4,TRBJ2-5,TRBD2,many,CASSSSSMREASEKTQYF,TGTGCCAGCAGCAGCTCGTCAATGCGGGAGGCCTCGGAGAAGACCCAGTACTTC
TRBV6-1,TRBJ1-5,.,.,CASRRVEDQPQHF,TGTGCCTCCCGGAGGGTCGAGGATCAGCCCCAGCATTTT
TRBV10-3,TRBJ1-5,TRBD1,.,CAISGTGQGEGQPQHF,TGTGCCATCAGTGGGACTGGACAGGGCGAGGGTCAGCCCCAGCATTTT
TRBV7-2,TRBJ2-3,TRBD2,.,CASSWGGGGGGDTQYF,TGTGCCAGCAGCTGGGGGGGGGGCGGGGGGGGGGATACGCAGTATTTT
TRBV7-2,TRBJ2-5,TRBD1,many,CASSLAVSGQGGCQYF,TGTGCCAGCAGCTTAGCGGTTTCCGGACAGGGGGGCTGTCAGTACTTC
TRBV29-1,TRBJ2-5,.,few,CSVEGVYETQYF,TGCAGCGTTGAAGGGGTGTATGAGACCCAGTACTTC
TRBV10-3,TRBJ2-1,TRBD1,.,CAISKGGQGANEQFF,TGTGCCATCAGCAAGGGGGGACAGGGGGCCAATGAGCAGTTCTTC
TRBV12-3/TRBV12-4,TRBJ1-3,.,few,CASSSREISGNTIYF,TGTGCCAGCAGTTCCCGGGAAATCTCTGGAAACACCATATATTTT
TRBV7-2,TRBJ1-2,.,few,CASSLDWSNYGYTF,TGTGCCAGCAGCTTGGATTGGAGTAACTATGGCTACACCTTC
TRBV28,TRBJ2-1,.,few,CASSPPGPNEQFF,TGTGCCAGCAGTCCCCCCGGCCCCAATGAGCAGTTCTTC
TRBV4-3,TRBJ2-1,.,few,CASSRGSGHNEQFF,TGCGCCAGCAGCCGGGGTAGCGGTCACAATGAGCAGTTCTTC
TRBV5-1,TRBJ2-1,.,few,CASSIGAATYNEQFF,TGCGCCAGCAGTATAGGGGCAGCTACCTACAATGAGCAGTTCTTC
TRBV2,TRBJ2-1,.,.,CASSEEWGQDEQFF,TGTGCCAGCAGTGAAGAGTGGGGCCAGGATGAGCAGTTCTTC
TRBV28,TRBJ2-5,.,.,CASSLGYSSRRETQYF,TGTGCCAGCAGTTTAGGGTATTCCTCCAGGAGAGAGACCCAGTACTTC
TRBV20-1,TRBJ2-7,TRBD2,.,CGARPTSGSLVEQYF,TGCGGTGCTAGACCGACTAGCGGGAGCCTTGTCGAGCAGTACTTC
TRBV7-2,TRBJ2-3,TRBD2,few,CASSPTLTGGGGDTQYF,TGTGCCAGCAGCCCAACCCTGACGGGGGGGGGGGGAGATACGCAGTATTTT
TRBV7-9,TRBJ2-3,.,few,CASGYIRSADTQYF,TGTGCCAGCGGATATATTAGGAGTGCAGATACGCAGTATTTT
TRBV5-4,TRBJ2-2,.,few,CASSPTGMNTGELFF,TGTGCCAGCAGCCCCACAGGGATGAACACCGGGGAGCTGTTTTTT
TRBV12-3/TRBV12-4,TRBJ1-4,.,few,CASSLDAGEKLFF,TGTGCCAGCAGTTTAGATGCGGGAGAAAAACTGTTTTTT
TRBV7-2,TRBJ2-3,.,few,CASSFRRDSTDTQYF,TGTGCCAGCAGCTTCCGCCGGGACAGCACAGATACGCAGTATTTT
TRBV19,TRBJ2-4,TRBD2,few,CASSTPGGGKNIQYF,TGTGCCAGTAGTACCCCGGGGGGGGGCAAAAACATTCAGTACTTC
TRBV7-2,TRBJ2-1,.,few,CASSYRRNPEQFF,TGTGCCAGCAGTTATCGACGGAATCCGGAGCAGTTCTTC
TRBV12-3/TRBV12-4,TRBJ2-7,.,few,CASSFDPYEQYF,TGTGCCAGCAGTTTTGATCCCTACGAGCAGTACTTC
TRBV11-2,TRBJ1-2,.,few,CASSPVTNYGYTF,TGTGCCAGCAGCCCCGTGACGAACTATGGCTACACCTTC
TRBV7-9,TRBJ2-5,.,.,CASSRSRGSGTETQYF,TGTGCCAGCAGCCGGAGTCGGGGATCAGGGACAGAGACCCAGTACTTC
TRBV7-2,TRBJ2-1,TRBD2,few,CASSLSGLAYNEQFF,TGTGCCAGCAGCCTTAGCGGGCTAGCCTACAATGAGCAGTTCTTC
TRBV11-2,TRBJ2-7,TRBD2,.,CASSLRAVGLAGRGQYF,TGTGCCAGCAGCTTAAGAGCAGTAGGACTAGCGGGGCGGGGGCAGTACTTC
TRBV25-1,TRBJ1-2,.,few,CASSPGARNYGYTF,TGTGCCAGCAGTCCCGGGGCGCGTAACTATGGCTACACCTTC
TRBV20-1,TRBJ2-7,.,.,CSAMSLVRRYEQYF,TGCAGTGCTATGTCCCTGGTGAGACGCTACGAGCAGTACTTC
TRBV12-3/TRBV12-4,TRBJ1-4,TRBD1,few,CASSRTGTENEKLFF,TGTGCCAGCAGCAGGACAGGGACGGAGAATGAAAAACTGTTTTTT